Listed below are T cell receptor beta chains from one sample, sequenced in a study of tumor-infiltrating lymphocytes in localized non-small cell lung cancer. Produced via immunoSEQ multiplex PCR; TCRdb's table is partial and in-frame only. The table shows 21,000 or so clones, with roughly 80% occurring only once. Sequences were obtained from lung tumor tissue. The receptors were gathered from a human donor with non-small cell lung cancer. Both conserved end residues are part of each CDR3. Each record gives: clone size, V gene, J gene, D gene, CDR3 DNA, CDR3 protein. A D gene is named only where the DNA matches it firmly. The size entry is marked missing in some rows and otherwise reads once, few, many or a size class.

.,TRBV19,TRBJ2-6,.,TGTGCCAGTACCAGAGGGGGGCTTGGGGCCAACGTCCTGACTTTC,CASTRGGLGANVLTF
.,TRBV19,TRBJ1-1,.,TGTGCCAGTAGTATAGCGGCAGCAGCTTTCTTT,CASSIAAAAFF
.,TRBV5-1,TRBJ1-1,TRBD1,TGCGCCAGCAGCTTCGGGACAGGGGGCACTGAAGCTTTCTTT,CASSFGTGGTEAFF
.,TRBV28,TRBJ2-7,TRBD2,TGTGCCAGCAGTTCCGGGACTAGGTACGAGCAGTACTTC,CASSSGTRYEQYF
.,TRBV6-6,TRBJ2-2,.,TGTGCCAGCAGAAGACAGTCCACCGGGGAGCTGTTTTTT,CASRRQSTGELFF
.,TRBV6-1,TRBJ1-2,.,TGTGCCAGCAGTTACATCGGCTACACCTTC,CASSYIGYTF
.,TRBV5-1,TRBJ2-2,TRBD2,TGCGCCAGCAGCTTGGAGCGGGGTAGCGGGGAGCTGTTTTTT,CASSLERGSGELFF
.,TRBV7-9,TRBJ2-3,.,TGTGCCAGCAGCCTCCAAGATACGCAGTATTTT,CASSLQDTQYF
.,TRBV9,TRBJ2-7,TRBD2,TGTGCCAGCAGCGTAGGGCTAGCGGAAGTCTACGAGCAGTACTTC,CASSVGLAEVYEQYF
.,TRBV7-2,TRBJ2-7,.,TGTGCCAGCAGCTTGGGGTACGACGAGCAGTACTTC,CASSLGYDEQYF
.,TRBV6-5,TRBJ1-1,.,TGTGCCAGCGGGAAGGGAGAGGACACTGAAGCTTTCTTT,CASGKGEDTEAFF
few,TRBV9,TRBJ1-1,.,TGTGCCAGCAGCGTAGGTTCCGCTGTCGGGACTGAAGCTTTCTTT,CASSVGSAVGTEAFF
.,TRBV5-4,TRBJ2-7,.,TGTGCCAGCAGCGGTGGGGGTAGGGGAGTCGGCTACGAGCAGTACTTC,CASSGGGRGVGYEQYF
.,TRBV7-9,TRBJ2-2,TRBD2,TGTGCCAGCAGCCCACTGGTTAGCGGGCAGATCAACACCGGGGAGCTGTTTTTT,CASSPLVSGQINTGELFF
.,TRBV20-1,TRBJ2-3,.,TGCAGTGCCCGGGGCTTATATACGCAGTATTTT,CSARGLYTQYF
.,TRBV9,TRBJ2-7,TRBD2,TGTGCCAGCAGCCCCACCACCTATATAGCGGGAGAGGACTACGAGCAGTACTTC,CASSPTTYIAGEDYEQYF
.,TRBV29-1,TRBJ1-5,.,TGCAGCGTTGGGGGGGAACGTCAGCCCCAGCATTTT,CSVGGERQPQHF
.,TRBV29-1,TRBJ2-3,.,TGCAGCGTAGACCCAGGGAGCGCGGATACGCAGTATTTT,CSVDPGSADTQYF
.,TRBV18,TRBJ2-3,.,TGTGCCAGCTCACCCACGGCAGGGCACCGCACAGATACGCAGTATTTT,CASSPTAGHRTDTQYF
.,TRBV5-1,TRBJ2-7,.,TGCGCCAGCAGCGGTGGGGGGAGCTCCTACGAGCAGTACTTC,CASSGGGSSYEQYF
.,TRBV29-1,TRBJ2-5,TRBD1,TGCAGCGTGCCTTCTCAGGGGGCTGTGACCCAGTACTTC,CSVPSQGAVTQYF
.,TRBV7-2,TRBJ2-2,.,TGTGCCAGCAGACGACAGGCGAACACCGGGGAGCTGTTTTTT,CASRRQANTGELFF
.,TRBV7-9,TRBJ2-7,.,TGTGCCAGCAGCTTCGAGAACGAGCAGTACTTC,CASSFENEQYF
.,TRBV2,TRBJ2-7,TRBD1,TGTGCCAGCAGACTCGACAGGGTGGAGCAGTACTTC,CASRLDRVEQYF
few,TRBV4-1,TRBJ2-7,TRBD2,TGCGCCAGCAGCCAAGATTCGGGACTAGGATCTTACGAGCAGTACTTC,CASSQDSGLGSYEQYF